Listed here are 17 T cell receptor beta chains from one sample, sequenced in a study of control samples from healthy donors and cancer patients. Clones were sequenced by immunoSEQ multiplex PCR, and TCRdb holds only the in-frame ones, with some missing. The repertoire consists of more than 95,000 clones, with roughly 91% occurring once and the leading ten covering about 19%. The sequenced sample consisted of PBMCs. The receptors derive from a man aged 55 to 70 with lung cancer.

J is TRBJ2-5 and V is TRBV9; 9 nucleotides agree with TRBD1. CDR3 length: 16 amino acids. Unmatched junction bases numbered 7, after V lost 0 bases and J lost 4 bases. Germline V gene lookup returns CDR1 SGDLS and CDR2 YYNGEE. The CDR3 DNA reads as TGTGCCAGCAGCGTAGGGGGACAGGGCGGTAGAGAGACCCAGTACTTC. Its protein is CASSVGGQGGRETQYF.

The chain combines TRBV6-6 with TRBJ1-5, with D tentatively TRBD1 (6 bases). Germline V CDR1 and CDR2: MNHNY, SVGAGI (reference sequence). The CDR3 extends over 15 amino acids. The V gene lost 4 bases and the J gene lost 1 base, with 11 bases spanning the gap. In nucleotides, the CDR3 is TGTGCCAGCAGTTGGGCCCAGGGGAGCAATCAGCCCCAGCATTTT. Protein sequence: CASSWAQGSNQPQHF.

The V gene is TRBV12-5, the J gene TRBJ2-3; 8 nucleotides line up with TRBD2. Unmatched junction bases numbered 13, after V lost 3 bases and J lost 2 bases. Germline assignment: CDR1 LGHNT and CDR2 FRNRAP. There are 18 residues in the CDR3. CDR3 protein: CASGFGGDGKPFTDTQYF. CDR3 coding DNA: TGTGCTAGTGGTTTCGGGGGGGACGGAAAGCCTTTCACAGATACGCAGTATTTT.

This chain connects TRBV5-1 to TRBJ2-2; weak D call: TRBD1 (5 bases). V was clipped by 0 bases and J by 6 bases, with 12 bases between them. The CDR3 loop spans 15 amino acids. CDR1 is SGHRS, CDR2 YFSETQ, per germline. The CDR3, as DNA: TGCGCCAGCAGCTTGGTACAGGTTAACTCCGGGGAGCTGTTTTTT. This encodes CASSLVQVNSGELFF.

The chain recombines TRBV18 with TRBJ2-5; the match to TRBD2 covers 12 bases. The CDR3 extends over 14 amino acids. V gave up 6 bases and J gave up 4 bases; unmatched junction bases: 3. CDR1 and CDR2 from the germline V gene are KGHSH and LQKENI. The CDR3 DNA reads as TGTGCCAGCTCCCTGGGACTAGCGGGAGAGACCCAGTACTTC. Its translation is CASSLGLAGETQYF.

V usage is TRBV5-4 and J usage is TRBJ2-3; no definite D call. Trimming left V 1 base short and J 3 bases short, with 3 bases between. CDR3 length equals 12 residues. Germline values: CDR1 SGHNT, CDR2 YYREEE (reference sequence). This chain's CDR3 is CASSLSTDTQYF. CDR3 DNA sequence: TGTGCCAGCAGCTTGTCTACAGATACGCAGTATTTT.

In nucleotides, the CDR3 is TGTGCCAGCAGGAAGCGGGACATTTCAAGGGAGACCCAGTACTTC. Its protein product is CASRKRDISRETQYF. V usage is TRBV2 and J usage is TRBJ2-5, with a possible D match to TRBD2 (7 bases). The germline V and J ends were trimmed by 6 bases and 5 bases, with 19 bases remaining between them. The germline V gene has CDR1 SNHLY and CDR2 FYNNEI. This CDR3 has 15 residues.

This sequence joins TRBV25-1 and TRBJ2-7; no clear D gene. This CDR3 is 10 amino acids long. V was trimmed by 6 bases and J by 3 bases, leaving 3 bases between them. Germline-derived CDR1 and CDR2 are MGHDK and SYGVNS. The CDR3 DNA reads TGTGCCAGCAGAGACTACGAGCAGTACTTC. Encoded protein: CASRDYEQYF.

V gene TRBV7-9 combines with J gene TRBJ1-4; no definite D call. The V end was cut by 1 base, the J end by 1 base, with 10 bases between. The V gene's germline CDR1 is SEHNR and CDR2 FQNEAQ (reference sequence). The CDR3 contains 16 residues. The CDR3 here is CASSLGVSGTNEKLFF. The CDR3 DNA reads as TGTGCCAGCAGCTTAGGTGTCTCGGGAACTAATGAAAAACTGTTTTTT.

The V call is TRBV3-1 (or the pseudogene TRBV3-2), the J call TRBJ2-3; no definite D call. The CDR3 has 13 residues. V was shortened by 0 bases and J by 7 bases, with 8 bases between the two germline ends. Germline CDR1 reads LGHDT; CDR2 reads YNNKEL (reference sequence). This CDR3 reads CASSQDPEYTQYF. The DNA for the CDR3 is TGTGCCAGCAGCCAAGATCCGGAATATACGCAGTATTTT.

This chain links TRBV18 with TRBJ2-3, with 7 bases aligning to TRBD1. The CDR3 is 15 residues long. Germline CDR1 is KGHSH and CDR2 is LQKENI. V shed 3 bases and J 4 bases; nucleotides not matched to a gene: 7. CDR3 DNA: TGTGCCAGCTCACCCTCGAGGGGGCAGGCAGATACGCAGTATTTT. This codes for CASSPSRGQADTQYF.

The chain employs TRBV7-3 and TRBJ1-1; D is possibly TRBD1 (5 bases). The germline gives CDR1 SGHTA, CDR2 FQGTGA. Trimming pared 4 bases from V and 8 bases from J, leaving 20 bases between. The CDR3 is 15 residues long. The CDR3 here is CASSYEPTNQGEAFF. In DNA, the CDR3 is TGTGCCAGCAGCTACGAACCAACAAATCAGGGAGAAGCTTTCTTT.

The DNA of the CDR3 is TGCGCCAGCAGCTTGAACACTGAAGCTTTCTTT. It specifies CASSLNTEAFF. The chain uses TRBV5-1 and TRBJ1-1; D not resolved. Trimming took 1 base from V and 2 from J, leaving 0 bases between them. The CDR3 covers 11 residues. Germline CDR1 reads SGHRS; CDR2 reads YFSETQ.

This sequence joins TRBV4-1 and TRBJ2-1; TRBD2 might be the D (5 bases). Trimming removed 4 bases from V and 2 bases from J, with 6 bases in between. This CDR3 region has 13 residues. Per germline, CDR1 MGHRA and CDR2 YSYEKL. The CDR3 nucleotides read TGCGCCAGCAGCCCTAGCCCCTACAATGAGCAGTTCTTC. Translated, it gives CASSPSPYNEQFF.

The rearrangement joins TRBV7-3 to TRBJ1-1; weak D call: TRBD1 (5 bases). Trimming removed 5 bases at V and 4 bases at J, with 20 bases between. CDR1 SGHTA and CDR2 FQGTGA come from the germline V gene. The CDR3 is 16 residues long. The CDR3 here is CASSPQGPGASTEAFF. The CDR3 DNA reads as TGTGCCAGCAGCCCCCAAGGGCCCGGGGCCAGCACTGAAGCTTTCTTT.

Concerning this clone: Other DNA sequences in this specimen translate into the identical CDR3. The chain uses TRBV5-1 and TRBJ1-6; tentatively, D is TRBD1 (5 bases). Deletions cut 0 bases from V and 9 bases from J, with 19 bases between. This CDR3 contains 17 residues. Germline assignment: CDR1 SGHRS and CDR2 YFSETQ. CDR3 DNA sequence: TGCGCCAGCAGCTTGGAGGGGCCGGGAAGGGTCGGTTCACCCCTCCACTTT. It codes for CASSLEGPGRVGSPLHF. Together with reference TRBV5-1 and TRBJ1-6, the CDR3 gives the full variable domain: KAGVTQTPRYLIKTRGQQVTLSCSPISGHRSVSWYQQTPGQGLQFLFEYFSETQRNKGNFPGRFSGRQFSNSRSEMNVSTLELGDSALYLCASSLEGPGRVGSPLHFGNGTRLTVT.

This rearrangement joins TRBV15 to TRBJ1-1, with D unclear. With 2 bases removed from V and 1 base from J, the gap between germline ends came to 8 bases. Germline-derived CDR1 and CDR2 are LNHNV and YYDKDF (reference sequence). This CDR3 has 14 amino acids. CDR3 residues: CATSRPYTNTEAFF. The DNA of the CDR3 is TGTGCCACCAGCAGACCCTACACGAACACTGAAGCTTTCTTT.